This T cell receptor beta chain emerged from a study of blood T cell repertoires in COVID-19. Whole-study context: Sites across the United States, Italy and Spain contributed samples from acute and convalescent COVID-19. T cells, B-cell-depleted T cells, or PBMCs supplied cDNA or gDNA.

Original data processing: Amplification from reference gene primers served as the basis for estimated nucleated cell counts. Profiled with immunoSEQ multiplex PCR; TCRdb holds only in-frame clones, not every one. For V, J and clone size, that table is used; D and trimming come from the DNA. The table has 250,000 to 300,000 clones, about nine tenths seen once. Seattle cases were enrolled at active infection and followed longitudinally. The CDR3 sequence is 12 residues long. Germline CDR1 reads MNHNY; CDR2 reads SVGAGI (reference sequence). In the case of this clone: One junction end disagrees with the germline gene, perhaps due to a read error.

This chain uses TRBV6-6 with TRBJ1-2, with D hard to call. This TCR came from a woman in her 30s with COVID-19, enrolled during active disease. Sequencing was carried out using peripheral blood. The CDR3 is CASNEADRIVSF. The CDR3 coding sequence is TGTGCCAGCAACGAGGCAGACCGCATAGTATCCTTC.